The 8 T cell receptor beta chains in this list originate from one sample, sequenced in a study of cytomegalovirus exposure and HLA in healthy donors. The PCR employed 60 Vbeta primers together with 13 Jbeta primers. Repertoires were generated with immunoSEQ multiplex PCR, while TCRdb's copy carries only in-frame clones and drops some. The table shows a few hundred thousand clones, with about 82% occurring only once. Sequencing input: PBMCs. Receptor source: a man aged 30-40 years in good health and CMV-seronegative.

This clone was counted once. The J gene is TRBJ2-3, the V gene TRBV5-1; D might be TRBD2 (5 bases). CDR3 size: 11 residues. Trimming removed 5 bases from V and 6 bases from J, with 7 bases in between. Germline V gene data show CDR1 as SGHRS and CDR2 as YFSETQ. The chain's CDR3 is CASRGGDTQYF. The CDR3 region has the DNA TGCGCCAGCAGGGGCGGGGATACGCAGTATTTT.

This rearrangement joins TRBV19 to TRBJ2-5, with 8 bases fitting TRBD2. The CDR3 is 14 residues long. The V gene's germline CDR1 is LNHDA and CDR2 SQIVND (reference sequence). J gave up 5 bases and V 6 bases, and 8 bases lay outside the gene matches. CDR3 bases: TGTGCCAGTAGAGCCGGGGGGGCGCAGGAGACCCAGTACTTC. It encodes CASRAGGAQETQYF.

V and J are TRBV7-9 and TRBJ2-3; 9 positions agree with TRBD1. There are 17 residues in the CDR3. After removal of 4 bases from V and 4 bases from J, the junction contained 12 bases not matched to a gene. Germline assignment: CDR1 SEHNR and CDR2 FQNEAQ (reference sequence). The CDR3 bases are TGTGCCAGCAGCTATCCCGGGACAGGGTTCAACTCAGATACGCAGTATTTT. Protein sequence: CASSYPGTGFNSDTQYF.

DNA of the CDR3: TGCGCCAGCAGCTTGGGCGGGAGCATCACTGAAGCTTTCTTT. It is translated as CASSLGGSITEAFF. V and J are TRBV5-1 and TRBJ1-1, with no clear D. The CDR3 is 14 amino acids. The V gene lost 0 bases and the J gene lost 4 bases, with 10 bases spanning the gap. Germline values: CDR1 SGHRS, CDR2 YFSETQ.

The rearrangement uses TRBV2 and TRBJ1-2; tentative D call: TRBD1 (6 bases). Germline-derived CDR1 and CDR2 are SNHLY and FYNNEI. Deletions cut 6 bases from V and 5 bases from J, with 22 bases between. This CDR3 has 16 residues. The CDR3, as DNA: TGTGCCAGCAGCGGCCCCCCAGCAGGGGACCTTTATGGCTACACCTTC. Translating gives CASSGPPAGDLYGYTF.

CDR3 in DNA: TGTGCCAGCAGTTACTCGGGGGCGTTTGGAGAAAAACTGTTTTTT. The encoded protein is CASSYSGAFGEKLFF. The J gene is TRBJ1-4, the V gene TRBV6-5; possible D gene TRBD1, 6 bases. Germline V gives CDR1 MNHEY, CDR2 SVGAGI. This CDR3 has 15 amino acids. V lost 0 bases to trimming and J lost 8 bases, with 13 bases between them.

The chain uses TRBV5-4 and TRBJ1-1; D gene unclear. Germline lookup yields CDR1 SGHNT and CDR2 YYREEE (reference sequence). Between the trimmed V and J ends, which lost 5 bases and 1 base, there was a span of 9 bases. This CDR3 has 13 amino acids. CDR3 in DNA: TGTGCCAGCAGGGTTCAGGCGAACACTGAAGCTTTCTTT. It specifies CASRVQANTEAFF. Together with reference TRBV5-4 and TRBJ1-1, the CDR3 gives the full variable domain: ETGVTQSPTHLIKTRGQQVTLRCSSQSGHNTVSWYQQALGQGPQFIFQYYREEENGRGNFPPRFSGLQFPNYSSELNVNALELDDSALYLCASRVQANTEAFFGQGTRLTVV.

In this sample, this clone turned up a few times. This chain uses TRBV20-1 with TRBJ2-2; D gene uncertain. CDR1 DFQATT and CDR2 SNEGSKA come from the germline V gene (reference sequence). CDR3 length equals 11 residues. The V end lost 4 bases, the J end lost 6 bases, and 6 bases lay between the germline ends. CDR3 nucleotide sequence: TGCAGTGCTAAGACTCCCGGGGAGCTGTTTTTT. Residues: CSAKTPGELFF.